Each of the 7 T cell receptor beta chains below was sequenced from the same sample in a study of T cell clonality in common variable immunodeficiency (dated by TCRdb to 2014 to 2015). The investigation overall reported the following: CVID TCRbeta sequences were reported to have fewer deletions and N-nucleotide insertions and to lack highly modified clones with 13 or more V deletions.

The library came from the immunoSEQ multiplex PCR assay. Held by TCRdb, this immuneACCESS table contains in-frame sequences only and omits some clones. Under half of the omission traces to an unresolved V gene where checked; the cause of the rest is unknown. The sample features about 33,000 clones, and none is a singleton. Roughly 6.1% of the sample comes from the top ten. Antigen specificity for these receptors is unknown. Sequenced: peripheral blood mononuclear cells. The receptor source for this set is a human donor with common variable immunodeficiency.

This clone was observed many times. The sequenced part of the CDR3 DNA is TGCAGTGCTAGAGATCGGAGGGGTCAAGAGACC. It encodes CSARDRRGQET. The CDR3, in full, reads CSARDRRGQETQYF. V gene TRBV20-1 combines with J gene TRBJ2-5; D perhaps matches TRBD2 (6 bases). The read terminates 3 residues ahead of where the CDR3 ends, so the germline J gene completes it. This CDR3 has 14 residues. Between the trimmed V and J ends, which lost 0 bases and 2 bases, there was a span of 10 bases. CDR1 is DFQATT and CDR2 is SNEGSKA in the germline V gene (reference sequence).

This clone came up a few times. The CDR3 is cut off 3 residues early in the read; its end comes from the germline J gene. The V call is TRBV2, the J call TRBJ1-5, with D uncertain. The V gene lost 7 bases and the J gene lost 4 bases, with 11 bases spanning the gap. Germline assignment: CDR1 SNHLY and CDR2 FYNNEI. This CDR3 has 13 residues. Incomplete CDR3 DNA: TGTGCCAGCACACCGGGGTATAATCAGCCC. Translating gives CASTPGYNQP. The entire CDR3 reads CASTPGYNQPQHF.

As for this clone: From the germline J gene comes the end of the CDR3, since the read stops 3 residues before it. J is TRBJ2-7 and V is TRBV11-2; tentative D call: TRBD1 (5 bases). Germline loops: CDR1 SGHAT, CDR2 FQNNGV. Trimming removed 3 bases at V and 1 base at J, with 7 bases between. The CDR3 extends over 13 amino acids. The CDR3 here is CASSFGHSYEQYF. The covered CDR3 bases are TGTGCCAGCAGCTTCGGACATTCCTACGAG.

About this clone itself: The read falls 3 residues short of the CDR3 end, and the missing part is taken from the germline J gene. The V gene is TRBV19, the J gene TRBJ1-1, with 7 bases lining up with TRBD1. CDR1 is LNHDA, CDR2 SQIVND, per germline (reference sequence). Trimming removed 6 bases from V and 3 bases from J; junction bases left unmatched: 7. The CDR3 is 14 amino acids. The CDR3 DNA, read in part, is TGTGCCAGTAGCCCCTGGGACAGACACACTGAA. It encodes CASSPWDRHTE. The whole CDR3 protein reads CASSPWDRHTEAFF.

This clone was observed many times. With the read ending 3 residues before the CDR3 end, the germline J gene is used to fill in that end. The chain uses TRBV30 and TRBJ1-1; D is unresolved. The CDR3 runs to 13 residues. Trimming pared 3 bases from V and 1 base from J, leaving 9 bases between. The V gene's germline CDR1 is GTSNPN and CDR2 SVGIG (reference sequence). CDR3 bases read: TGTGCCTGGAGGGTAGGGTGGAACACTGAA. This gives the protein CAWRVGWNTE. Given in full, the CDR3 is CAWRVGWNTEAFF.

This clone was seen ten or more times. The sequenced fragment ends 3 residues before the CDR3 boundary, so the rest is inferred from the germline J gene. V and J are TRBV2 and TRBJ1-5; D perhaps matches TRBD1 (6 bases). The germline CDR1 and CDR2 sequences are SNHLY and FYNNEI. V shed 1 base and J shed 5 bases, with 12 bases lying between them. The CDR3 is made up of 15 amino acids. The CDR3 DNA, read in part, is TGTGCCAGCAGTGAAGAGGGGGTGTTTTATCAGCCC. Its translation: CASSEEGVFYQP. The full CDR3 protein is CASSEEGVFYQPQHF.

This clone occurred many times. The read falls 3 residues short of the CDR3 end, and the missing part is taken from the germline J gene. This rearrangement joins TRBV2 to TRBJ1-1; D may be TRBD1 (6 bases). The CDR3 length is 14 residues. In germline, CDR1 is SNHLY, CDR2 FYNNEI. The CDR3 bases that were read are TGTGCCAGCAGTGAGAGAGACCGCGACAGGGAA. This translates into CASSERDRDRE. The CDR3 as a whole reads CASSERDRDREAFF.